These 18 T cell receptor beta chains originate from one sample sequenced in a study of blood T cell repertoires in COVID-19. Sequencing used immunoSEQ multiplex PCR; TCRdb keeps in-frame clones, though not all of them. Among under 55,000 clones listed, 86% were seen once. Sequenced sample: peripheral blood. These receptors were taken from a man aged 35-49 years with active COVID-19.

V usage is TRBV7-9 and J usage is TRBJ2-3; 12 nucleotides align to TRBD2. The CDR3 runs 17 residues. The V and J ends lost 0 bases and 6 bases, in that order; junction bases with no gene match: 7. The V gene's germline CDR1 is SEHNR and CDR2 FQNEAQ (reference sequence). The CDR3 DNA is TGTGCCAGCAGCTTAGCCACTAGCGGGAGGACGGAGGATACGCAGTATTTT. This encodes CASSLATSGRTEDTQYF.

J is TRBJ2-3 and V is TRBV11-3; 14 bases map to TRBD2. V was pared by 1 base and J by 6 bases, with 3 bases of the junction left unmatched. The CDR3 runs 16 residues. The germline V gene encodes CDR1 SGHNT and CDR2 YENEEA. CDR3 nucleotide sequence: TGTGCCAGCAGCTTAGGGACTAGCGGGAGGTCGGATACGCAGTATTTT. Residues: CASSLGTSGRSDTQYF.

Comments on this clone: Other DNA variants within this sample encode the same CDR3. The chain joins TRBV6-5 to TRBJ1-6; 10 bases agree with TRBD1. The CDR3 contains 14 residues. The V and J ends lost 7 bases and 10 bases, in that order; junction bases with no gene match: 7. CDR1 MNHEY and CDR2 SVGAGI come from the germline V gene. Here the CDR3 reads CASTDGTGESPLHF. In nucleotides, the CDR3 is TGTGCCAGCACCGACGGGACAGGGGAATCACCCCTCCACTTT.

The rearrangement links TRBV28 to TRBJ1-4; possible D gene TRBD1, 5 bases. The V end was cut by 11 bases, the J end by 5 bases, with 15 bases between. The V gene's germline CDR1 is MDHEN and CDR2 SYDVKM. The CDR3 loop spans 13 amino acids. CDR3: CALRRGRNEKLFF. Here the CDR3 DNA reads TGTGCCCTCAGACGGGGGAGGAATGAAAAACTGTTTTTT.

CDR3 nucleotide sequence: TGTGCCACCAGTGATTCCGAGACTAGCGGACCCTACAATGAGCAGTTCTTC. Its translation is CATSDSETSGPYNEQFF. The chain has TRBV24-1 and TRBJ2-1, with 9 bases identical to TRBD2. Germline CDR1 reads KGHDR; CDR2 reads SFDVKD. This CDR3 has 17 amino acids. Germline trimming cut 2 bases from V and 2 bases from J; bases unmatched to any gene: 6.

This sequence joins TRBV29-1 and TRBJ2-1; 14 bases line up with TRBD2. J gave up 5 bases and V 6 bases, and 0 bases lay outside the gene matches. The V gene's germline CDR1 is SQVTM and CDR2 ANQGSEA. CDR3 length equals 13 residues. The CDR3 DNA follows: TGCAGCGTGGGACTAGCGGGGGACAATGAGCAGTTCTTC. Its protein is CSVGLAGDNEQFF.

The chain links TRBV30 to TRBJ2-7; the D gene is possibly TRBD2 (5 bases). From germline, CDR1 is GTSNPN and CDR2 SVGIG (reference sequence). The CDR3 runs 15 residues. V gave up 0 bases and J gave up 3 bases, with 15 bases separating them. The CDR3 loop is CAWSVLGSPDYEQYF. The CDR3 DNA follows: TGTGCCTGGAGTGTACTAGGCTCACCAGACTACGAGCAGTACTTC.

This chain connects TRBV29-1 to TRBJ2-7, with a tentative D call TRBD2 (6 bases). The V end was cut by 2 bases, the J end by 3 bases, with 17 bases between. Looked up from germline, CDR1 is SQVTM and CDR2 is ANQGSEA. The CDR3 runs to 15 residues. Here the CDR3 reads CSVEIREKRGYEQYF. The CDR3 nucleotides are TGCAGCGTTGAAATCCGGGAGAAAAGGGGCTACGAGCAGTACTTC.

The rearrangement joins TRBV7-2 to TRBJ1-1; D possibly corresponds to TRBD1 (6 bases). V shed 5 bases and J shed 10 bases, with 29 bases lying between them. Looked up from germline, CDR1 is SGHTA and CDR2 is FQGNSA. This CDR3 has 17 residues. CDR3 in amino acids: CASSRTGGGGPSPRAFF. CDR3 nucleotide sequence: TGTGCCAGCAGCCGTACTGGTGGGGGGGGGCCTTCCCCGAGAGCTTTCTTT.

The genes are TRBV11-2 and TRBJ2-1; tentatively, D is TRBD2 (6 bases). Trimming left V 0 bases short and J 9 bases short, with 18 bases between. This CDR3 is built from 16 residues. The germline V gene has CDR1 SGHAT and CDR2 FQNNGV. For the CDR3, the DNA is TGTGCCAGCAGCTTAGATGGGGCGGGGCGAGCGGGTGAGCAGTTCTTC. It codes for CASSLDGAGRAGEQFF.

This rearrangement joins TRBV7-8 to TRBJ1-1; D is uncertain. Between the trimmed V and J ends, which lost 6 bases and 0 bases, there was a span of 5 bases. CDR3 length equals 12 residues. Germline V gene lookup returns CDR1 SGHVS and CDR2 FQNEAQ. CDR3 amino acids: CASRRMNTEAFF. The CDR3 DNA reads TGTGCCAGCAGGCGGATGAACACTGAAGCTTTCTTT. Full variable domain (remainder filled in from reference TRBV7-8 and TRBJ1-1): GAGVSQSPRYKVAKRGQDVALRCDPISGHVSLFWYQQALGQGPEFLTYFQNEAQLDKSGLPSDRFFAERPEGSVSTLKIQRTQQEDSAVYLCASRRMNTEAFFGQGTRLTVV.

The chain couples TRBV19 to TRBJ1-5, with TRBD1 matching 8 bases. The germline CDR1 and CDR2 sequences are LNHDA and SQIVND (reference sequence). V lost 6 bases to trimming and J lost 5 bases; unmatched junction nucleotides: 6. CDR3 length: 14 residues. The CDR3 DNA reads TGTGCCAGTAGCCCGGACAGGGAAGATCAGCCCCAGCATTTT. It encodes CASSPDREDQPQHF. The variable domain in full, completed from reference TRBV19 and TRBJ1-5, reads DGGITQSPKYLFRKEGQNVTLSCEQNLNHDAMYWYRQDPGQGLRLIYYSQIVNDFQKGDIAEGYSVSREKKESFPLTVTSAQKNPTAFYLCASSPDREDQPQHFGDGTRLSIL.

The CDR3 nucleotides read TGTGCCAGCAGTGCTGGGGGAGGGCCGCACAATGAGCAGTTCTTC. It translates to CASSAGGGPHNEQFF. The chain uses TRBV6-4 and TRBJ2-1; 7 bases match TRBD2. Germline trimming cut 4 bases from V and 5 bases from J; bases unmatched to any gene: 8. Germline V lookup: CDR1 MRHNA, CDR2 SNTAGT. This CDR3 has 15 amino acids.

This chain uses TRBV7-8 with TRBJ2-2, with 10 bases matching TRBD2. The germline gives CDR1 SGHVS, CDR2 FQNEAQ. The trim removed 2 bases at V and 5 bases at J, leaving 5 bases unmatched. CDR3 length equals 16 residues. The CDR3 spells CASSLWSSGRTGELFF. The CDR3 DNA follows: TGTGCCAGCAGCTTATGGAGTAGCGGGAGGACCGGGGAGCTGTTTTTT.

This clone has a single count. This rearrangement joins TRBV19 to TRBJ1-3, with 12 bases fitting TRBD1. CDR1 is LNHDA, CDR2 SQIVND, per germline (reference sequence). This CDR3 comprises 16 residues. Trimming took 5 bases from V and 4 from J; bases not matched to a gene: 6. The CDR3 here is CASSPGTGGAGNTIYF. The CDR3 DNA sequence: TGTGCCAGTAGTCCCGGGACAGGGGGCGCGGGAAACACCATATATTTT. The variable domain in full, with the rest retrieved from reference TRBV19 and TRBJ1-3, is DGGITQSPKYLFRKEGQNVTLSCEQNLNHDAMYWYRQDPGQGLRLIYYSQIVNDFQKGDIAEGYSVSREKKESFPLTVTSAQKNPTAFYLCASSPGTGGAGNTIYFGEGSWLTVV.

The V gene is TRBV2, the J gene TRBJ2-7; no definite D call. This CDR3 is built from 12 residues. CDR1 is SNHLY and CDR2 is FYNNEI in the germline V gene. Trimming cost V 7 bases and J 2 bases, with 9 bases left between them. CDR3 DNA: TGTGCCAGCATTTCCTACGCCTACGAGCAGTACTTC. Encoded protein: CASISYAYEQYF.

The rearrangement uses TRBV14 and TRBJ1-1; D not certain. This CDR3 is 13 amino acids long. Trimming took off 2 bases at V and 7 bases at J, with 11 bases between the two ends. Germline V gene data show CDR1 as SGHDN and CDR2 as FVKESK. CDR3 loop: CASSQQRQVEAFF. The CDR3 region has the DNA TGTGCCAGCAGCCAACAACGTCAGGTTGAAGCTTTCTTT.

The chain joins TRBV5-1 to TRBJ1-4; 7 bases line up with TRBD1. The V gene end was trimmed by 0 bases and the J gene end by 7 bases; junction bases not matched to a gene: 6. Germline lookup yields CDR1 SGHRS and CDR2 YFSETQ. This CDR3 comprises 15 residues. The CDR3 region has the DNA TGCGCCAGCAGCTTGGCCGGTAACAGGGGTGAAAAACTGTTTTTT. The encoded protein is CASSLAGNRGEKLFF.